This passage covers 27 T cell receptor beta chains from one sample sequenced in a study of Ad26.COV2.S vaccination and SARS-CoV-2 variants. Treatment defined: 15 to 20 received Ad26.COV2.S at low or high dose, single or two shots; 5 received placebo; per-sample allocation not given. The samples were gathered on day 63 after the first injection of vaccine or placebo. Repertoires were generated with immunoSEQ multiplex PCR, while TCRdb's copy carries only in-frame clones and drops some. Of 350,000 to 500,000 clones listed, roughly 90% are singletons. The sample consisted of peripheral blood, taken in a trial of Ad26.COV2.S vaccine versus placebo. These receptors were collected from a person between 18 and 65 years old who received the Ad26.COV2.S COVID-19 vaccine or a placebo.

The J gene is TRBJ2-2, the V gene TRBV27; the D call may be TRBD1 or TRBD2 (5 bases each). Germline values: CDR1 MNHEY, CDR2 SMNVEV (reference sequence). CDR3 length: 16 amino acids. The V gene lost 2 bases and the J gene lost 2 bases, with 12 bases spanning the gap. The chain's CDR3 is CASSLRGTVNTGELFF. The CDR3, as DNA: TGTGCCAGCAGTTTACGAGGGACGGTAAACACCGGGGAGCTGTTTTTT.

This sequence joins TRBV7-2 and TRBJ2-7, with D uncertain. V lost 3 bases to trimming and J lost 5 bases, with 11 bases between them. The CDR3 runs 13 residues. Germline-derived CDR1 and CDR2 are SGHTA and FQGNSA. The CDR3 is CASSFTVQNEQYF. The CDR3 DNA sequence: TGTGCCAGCAGCTTTACAGTACAGAACGAGCAGTACTTC.

This clone was recorded at least ten times. The chain joins TRBV29-1 to TRBJ1-2, with 8 bases lining up with TRBD1. With V trimmed by 3 bases and J by 3 bases, 12 bases remained unmatched. The CDR3 runs to 16 residues. Germline CDR1 SQVTM, CDR2 ANQGSEA. CDR3 coding DNA: TGCAGCGTTGAGCGCGGCAGGGGGCCCCGGGACTATGGCTACACCTTC. Amino acid sequence: CSVERGRGPRDYGYTF.

The genes are TRBV7-9 and TRBJ2-5; 7 nucleotides line up with TRBD1. The germline V gene has CDR1 SEHNR and CDR2 FQNEAQ (reference sequence). Losses at the gene ends were 5 bases for V and 0 bases for J; bases not matched to a gene: 3. The CDR3 loop spans 14 amino acids. CDR3 sequence (DNA): TGTGCCAGCAGCCCGGACAGGTACCAAGAGACCCAGTACTTC. It encodes CASSPDRYQETQYF.

V is TRBV28 and J is TRBJ1-6; D ambiguous. Germline-derived CDR1 and CDR2 are MDHEN and SYDVKM. This CDR3 is 15 amino acids long. The V end lost 1 base, the J end lost 8 bases, and 12 bases lay between the germline ends. The CDR3 reads CASSLYKTRDSPLHF. The CDR3 coding sequence is TGTGCCAGCAGTTTATATAAAACCCGGGATTCACCCCTCCACTTT.

This rearrangement joins TRBV5-1 to TRBJ1-2; 9 bases map to TRBD1. The CDR3 has 15 amino acids. The ends lost 4 bases at V and 2 bases at J; junction bases unmatched: 6. Germline CDR1 and CDR2: SGHRS and YFSETQ. The CDR3 spells CASSPRTGANYGYTF. The CDR3 DNA is TGCGCCAGCAGCCCAAGGACAGGGGCGAACTATGGCTACACCTTC.

V and J are TRBV10-3 and TRBJ2-7; D perhaps matches TRBD1 (5 bases). Trimming stripped 0 bases from V and 0 bases from J, with 27 bases between. This CDR3 is 21 amino acids long. The germline V gene encodes CDR1 ENHRY and CDR2 SYGVKD. The CDR3 DNA sequence: TGTGCCATCAGTGAGTCTGAGGACAAGGCCAGAGCCTACTACAGCTCCTACGAGCAGTACTTC. It is translated as CAISESEDKARAYYSSYEQYF.

V is TRBV5-4 and J is TRBJ2-7, with TRBD1 as a possible D gene (6 bases). Germline values: CDR1 SGHNT, CDR2 YYREEE (reference sequence). This CDR3 has 13 residues. The V and J ends lost 4 bases and 3 bases respectively, with 11 bases between them. CDR3 sequence (DNA): TGTGCCAGCAGCCTAGGACAGTTCTACGAGCAGTACTTC. Protein: CASSLGQFYEQYF.

The rearrangement links TRBV7-9 to TRBJ1-1, with no clear D. Germline values: CDR1 SEHNR, CDR2 FQNEAQ (reference sequence). V was clipped by 1 base and J by 8 bases, with 11 bases between them. The CDR3 has 13 residues. CDR3 nucleotide sequence: TGTGCCAGCAGCTTAGAGTCCGCGGGGGAAGCTTTCTTT. Protein product: CASSLESAGEAFF. Full variable domain (outside the CDR3, taken from reference TRBV7-9 and TRBJ1-1): DTGVSQNPRHKITKRGQNVTFRCDPISEHNRLYWYRQTLGQGPEFLTYFQNEAQLEKSRLLSDRFSAERPKGSFSTLEIQRTEQGDSAMYLCASSLESAGEAFFGQGTRLTVV.

V gene TRBV28 combines with J gene TRBJ1-2; no clear D gene. The CDR3 is 12 amino acids. Trimming took 2 bases from V and 4 from J, leaving 5 bases between them. Germline values: CDR1 MDHEN, CDR2 SYDVKM. The CDR3 loop is CASSLRSYGYTF. The CDR3 nucleotides read TGTGCCAGCAGTTTACGGAGCTATGGCTACACCTTC.

The CDR3 DNA sequence: TGTGCCAGCAGTTTTAAGCCAGCGGATGGCACTGAAGCTTTCTTT. Protein sequence: CASSFKPADGTEAFF. V is TRBV27 and J is TRBJ1-1, with no clear D. Deletions cut 3 bases from V and 4 bases from J, with 15 bases between. The CDR3 sequence is 15 residues long. Germline V gene lookup returns CDR1 MNHEY and CDR2 SMNVEV (reference sequence).

The V call is TRBV12-5, the J call TRBJ1-1, with D possibly being TRBD1 (5 bases). There are 14 residues in the CDR3. Germline V gives CDR1 LGHNT, CDR2 FRNRAP. Deletions cut 5 bases from V and 1 base from J, with 11 bases between. This CDR3 reads CASGLYGANTEAFF. The CDR3 region has the DNA TGTGCTAGTGGTCTATACGGGGCGAACACTGAAGCTTTCTTT.

The chain employs TRBV19 and TRBJ1-1; perhaps TRBD1 as D (5 bases). V shed 1 base and J shed 1 base, with 22 bases lying between them. Germline lookup yields CDR1 LNHDA and CDR2 SQIVND (reference sequence). The CDR3 is made up of 19 amino acids. The CDR3, as DNA: TGTGCCAGTAGTATAGGTTTCGGAATGTGGGGGGAAGGGAACACTGAAGCTTTCTTT. Amino acids: CASSIGFGMWGEGNTEAFF.

The chain uses TRBV12-3 or TRBV12-4 and TRBJ2-5; D uncertain. With 3 bases removed from V and 5 bases from J, the gap between germline ends came to 7 bases. The CDR3 runs 12 residues. The CDR3 DNA sequence: TGTGCCAGCAGTTTCTTTGGGGAGACCCAGTACTTC. Its translation: CASSFFGETQYF.

This clone was detected only once. J is TRBJ2-1 and V is TRBV27, with 13 positions matching TRBD2. Germline lookup yields CDR1 MNHEY and CDR2 SMNVEV (reference sequence). The CDR3 length is 15 residues. Unmatched junction bases numbered 6, after V lost 6 bases and J lost 7 bases. The CDR3 reads CASRLLAGGLNEQFF. CDR3 DNA sequence: TGTGCCAGCAGGTTACTAGCGGGGGGGCTAAATGAGCAGTTCTTC.

The genes are TRBV4-3 and TRBJ2-3; D gene uncertain. V was pared by 1 base and J by 5 bases, with 13 bases between. The CDR3 extends over 15 amino acids. Germline V gives CDR1 LGHNA, CDR2 YSLEER. The CDR3 DNA reads TGCGCCAGCAGCCAAGGGACCACCCCTGGAGATACGCAGTATTTT. This sequence encodes CASSQGTTPGDTQYF.

This chain links TRBV6-2 or TRBV6-3 with TRBJ2-3; no clear D gene. The V gene's germline CDR1 is MNHEY and CDR2 SVGEGT. This CDR3 has 12 residues. Trimming shortened V by 5 bases and J by 2 bases, and 5 bases separated the two germline ends. The CDR3 DNA sequence: TGTGCCAGCAGTCGAGTCACAGATACGCAGTATTTT. Translated: CASSRVTDTQYF.

The gene calls are TRBV19 and TRBJ2-7; D gene uncertain. The CDR3 extends over 12 amino acids. Germline CDR1 reads LNHDA; CDR2 reads SQIVND (reference sequence). V lost 5 bases to trimming and J lost 3 bases, with 8 bases between them. The CDR3 region is CASSFGGYEQYF. In nucleotides, the CDR3 is TGTGCCAGTAGTTTCGGTGGCTACGAGCAGTACTTC.

V gene TRBV19 combines with J gene TRBJ2-5; unclear D gene. Trimming left V 3 bases short and J 1 base short, with 9 bases between. The V gene's germline CDR1 is LNHDA and CDR2 SQIVND (reference sequence). There are 14 residues in the CDR3. This CDR3 reads CASSIWGRQETQYF. Written as DNA, the CDR3 is TGTGCCAGTAGTATTTGGGGTCGCCAAGAGACCCAGTACTTC.

The chain links TRBV7-9 to TRBJ2-7; unclear D gene. The ends were cut back, 0 bases at V and 3 bases at J, with 15 bases in the middle. Looked up from germline, CDR1 is SEHNR and CDR2 is FQNEAQ (reference sequence). The CDR3 runs 16 residues. The CDR3 region has the DNA TGTGCCAGCAGCTTAGCTGGCCGCGGCGGCCTCTACGAGCAGTACTTC. It is translated as CASSLAGRGGLYEQYF.

A word on this clone: This specimen includes other DNA sequences encoding the same CDR3. The chain couples TRBV27 to TRBJ2-2; TRBD2 is a possible D gene (5 bases). The V end was cut by 2 bases, the J end by 6 bases, with 7 bases between. From germline, CDR1 is MNHEY and CDR2 SMNVEV (reference sequence). This CDR3 region has 13 residues. CDR3 nucleotide sequence: TGTGCCAGCAGTTTACGGGGTGCCGGGGAGCTGTTTTTT. Translation gives CASSLRGAGELFF.

This clone has only one observation. This chain links TRBV29-1 with TRBJ2-1, with a tentative D call TRBD1 (6 bases). This CDR3 region has 15 residues. V was pared by 0 bases and J by 5 bases, with 14 bases between. Germline V gene data show CDR1 as SQVTM and CDR2 as ANQGSEA. As DNA, the CDR3 is TGCAGCGTTGAAGAAGGTCAGGGGCCCGACAATGAGCAGTTCTTC. Protein sequence: CSVEEGQGPDNEQFF.

The chain uses TRBV7-9 and TRBJ1-1, with TRBD1 matching 11 bases. Germline lookup yields CDR1 SEHNR and CDR2 FQNEAQ (reference sequence). This CDR3 comprises 14 residues. The ends lost 5 bases at V and 4 bases at J; junction bases unmatched: 3. The CDR3 reads CASSPGTGGTEAFF. Here the CDR3 DNA reads TGTGCCAGCAGCCCCGGGACAGGGGGCACTGAAGCTTTCTTT.

This chain uses TRBV9 with TRBJ2-3; D is possibly TRBD2 (7 bases). Trimming removed 0 bases from V and 2 bases from J, with 13 bases in between. Per germline, CDR1 SGDLS and CDR2 YYNGEE. The length of the CDR3 is 16 residues. The CDR3 DNA sequence: TGTGCCAGCAGCGTAGGGCCGGGGGGCGACACAGATACGCAGTATTTT. Protein sequence: CASSVGPGGDTDTQYF.

The chain uses TRBV28 and TRBJ1-5; D call uncertain. The V gene's germline CDR1 is MDHEN and CDR2 SYDVKM. CDR3 length equals 12 residues. V shed 7 bases and J shed 7 bases, with 11 bases lying between them. The CDR3 loop is CASTRAGQPQHF. In DNA, the CDR3 is TGTGCCAGCACGAGGGCGGGGCAGCCCCAGCATTTT.

This clone was seen a single time. This rearrangement joins TRBV9 to TRBJ1-2; D gene ambiguous. V was shortened by 0 bases and J by 4 bases, with 7 bases between the two germline ends. The CDR3 covers 13 residues. The V gene's germline CDR1 is SGDLS and CDR2 YYNGEE. CDR3 protein: CASSVGGLYGYTF. The CDR3 DNA is TGTGCCAGCAGCGTAGGTGGACTCTATGGCTACACCTTC.

The V call is TRBV2, the J call TRBJ1-1, with 11 positions matching TRBD1. Germline loops: CDR1 SNHLY, CDR2 FYNNEI. The V segment lost 5 bases and the J segment 5 bases; nucleotides outside the gene matches: 7. The CDR3 sequence is 15 residues long. The CDR3 DNA follows: TGTGCCAGCAGTCCCGGACAGGGGGCGCTTACTGAAGCTTTCTTT. This translates into CASSPGQGALTEAFF.